This T cell receptor beta chain was obtained from a study of blood T cell repertoires in COVID-19. This clone was seen once. The data were produced by immunoSEQ multiplex PCR, yet TCRdb's version contains in-frame clones alone and is incomplete. The repertoire holds 250,000 to 300,000 clones, with around 90% as singletons. This CDR3 has 13 residues. The trim removed 10 bases at V and 4 bases at J, leaving 6 bases unmatched. Germline V gene data show CDR1 as SNHLY and CDR2 as FYNNEI. The rearrangement joins TRBV2 to TRBJ1-5; 8 positions match TRBD1. The specimen was peripheral blood. The TCR comes from a middle-aged woman who had recovered from COVID-19. The CDR3 DNA sequence: TGTGCCATCAGGGGGCAGTTAAATCAGCCCCAGCATTTT. The encoded protein is CAIRGQLNQPQHF. The entire variable domain, with the rest obtained from reference TRBV2 and TRBJ1-5, is as follows: EPEVTQTPSHQVTQMGQEVILRCVPISNHLYFYWYRQILGQKVEFLVSFYNNEISEKSEIFDDQFSVERPDGSNFTLKIRSTKLEDSAMYFCAIRGQLNQPQHFGDGTRLSIL.